What follows are 18 T cell receptor beta chains derived from one specimen sequenced in a study of blood T cell repertoires in COVID-19. Assay used: immunoSEQ multiplex PCR; TCRdb lists only in-frame clones, some missing. The table has around 270,000 clones, about 87% seen once. Sequencing was performed on PBMCs or T cells enriched from blood (not recorded which). The receptors derive from a woman in her 40s who had been exposed to COVID-19.

The V and J genes are TRBV28 and TRBJ2-2, with 8 bases that match TRBD2. V shed 3 bases, J shed 4 bases, and the junction held 4 bases outside the gene matches. Germline CDR1 MDHEN, CDR2 SYDVKM. The CDR3 is 15 amino acids. DNA for the CDR3: TGTGCCAGCAGTTTTAGCGGGGCGGCCACCGGGGAGCTGTTTTTT. Translation gives CASSFSGAATGELFF.

V and J are TRBV19 and TRBJ1-1, with D uncertain. The germline V and J ends were trimmed by 6 bases and 3 bases, with 17 bases remaining between them. Germline V gives CDR1 LNHDA, CDR2 SQIVND (reference sequence). This CDR3 contains 15 residues. The CDR3 DNA sequence: TGTGCCAGTAGAAGAACCACGAGTCTGGACACTGAAGCTTTCTTT. It translates to CASRRTTSLDTEAFF.

This chain connects TRBV9 to TRBJ2-1, with TRBD2 identical over 8 bases. CDR3 length: 15 amino acids. After removal of 2 bases from V and 7 bases from J, the junction contained 8 bases not matched to a gene. The V gene's germline CDR1 is SGDLS and CDR2 YYNGEE. The CDR3 nucleotides read TGTGCCAGCAGCGTCGGCGGGACTAGTCAGAATGAGCAGTTCTTC. It encodes CASSVGGTSQNEQFF.

The J gene is TRBJ2-5, the V gene TRBV6-2 or TRBV6-3; perhaps TRBD2 as D (6 bases). V was shortened by 6 bases and J by 5 bases, with 13 bases between the two germline ends. The CDR3 has 13 residues. Germline CDR1 reads MNHEY; CDR2 reads SVGEGT. CDR3 amino acids: CASSADYYETQYF. The CDR3, as DNA: TGTGCCAGCAGCGCGGACTATTATGAGACCCAGTACTTC.

This chain connects TRBV4-3 to TRBJ2-1, with 7 bases fitting TRBD2. Germline CDR1 and CDR2: LGHNA and YSLEER. The CDR3 totals 17 residues. V shed 1 base and J 3 bases; nucleotides not matched to a gene: 9. The CDR3: CASSQGAGEGIYNEQFF. DNA for the CDR3: TGCGCCAGCAGCCAAGGGGCGGGGGAGGGTATCTACAATGAGCAGTTCTTC.

V is TRBV4-3 and J is TRBJ2-2; D not certain. The germline V gene has CDR1 LGHNA and CDR2 YSLEER. Trimming removed 1 base from V and 2 bases from J, with 5 bases in between. The CDR3 extends over 14 amino acids. DNA for the CDR3: TGCGCCAGCAGCCAAGGACTCAACACCGGGGAGCTGTTTTTT. Its protein product is CASSQGLNTGELFF.

The V and J genes are TRBV6-5 and TRBJ2-7; TRBD2 agrees at 7 bases. Germline V gene data show CDR1 as MNHEY and CDR2 as SVGAGI. This CDR3 contains 14 residues. The V gene end was trimmed by 4 bases and the J gene end by 5 bases; junction bases not matched to a gene: 8. The CDR3 is CASSSKRGGHEQYF. Here the CDR3 DNA reads TGTGCCAGCAGTTCTAAGCGGGGAGGGCACGAGCAGTACTTC.

The chain recombines TRBV28 with TRBJ1-2; 11 bases map to TRBD1. Germline assignment: CDR1 MDHEN and CDR2 SYDVKM. V gave up 6 bases and J gave up 8 bases; unmatched junction bases: 11. The CDR3 runs 15 residues. This CDR3 reads CASSLPGTGGRGYTF. The CDR3 coding sequence is TGTGCCAGCAGCCTACCCGGGACAGGGGGTCGGGGCTACACCTTC.

The chain couples TRBV7-2 to TRBJ2-2; D possibly corresponds to TRBD2 (5 bases). In germline, CDR1 is SGHTA, CDR2 FQGNSA. The CDR3 totals 14 residues. V shed 3 bases and J shed 3 bases, with 8 bases lying between them. This CDR3 is CASSLEEYTGELFF. DNA of the CDR3: TGTGCCAGCAGCTTGGAGGAGTACACCGGGGAGCTGTTTTTT.

Of note for this clone: At one end the junction does not follow the germline gene, possibly because of a read error. This CDR3 reads CASSPGTGQGMNSPLHF. The CDR3 DNA sequence: TGTGCCAGCAGCCCCGGGACAGGGCAAGGGATGAATTCACCCCTCCACTTT. This rearrangement joins TRBV5-1 to TRBJ1-6, with TRBD1 matching 9 bases. Germline CDR1 is SGHRS and CDR2 is YFSETQ. CDR3 size: 17 residues. The full variable domain, rest sourced from reference TRBV5-1 and TRBJ1-6, is KAGVTQTPRYLIKTRGQQVTLSCSPISGHRSVSWYQQTPGQGLQFLFEYFSETQRNKGNFPGRFSGRQFSNSRSEMNVSTLELGDSALYLCASSPGTGQGMNSPLHFGNGTRLTVT.

This chain joins TRBV7-6 and TRBJ1-3, with TRBD1 matching over 7 bases. The germline gives CDR1 SGHVS, CDR2 FNYEAQ. CDR3 size: 15 residues. With V trimmed by 5 bases and J by 2 bases, 6 bases remained unmatched. Here the CDR3 reads CASSPLQGPGNTIYF. CDR3 bases: TGTGCCAGCAGCCCCTTACAGGGGCCTGGAAACACCATATATTTT.

The rearrangement links TRBV9 to TRBJ2-5; D is unclear. The CDR3 runs to 14 residues. V was cut by 0 bases and J by 2 bases, with 8 bases left in between. Germline V gene lookup returns CDR1 SGDLS and CDR2 YYNGEE. The CDR3 here is CASSVATEQETQYF. The CDR3 region has the DNA TGTGCCAGCAGCGTAGCTACGGAGCAAGAGACCCAGTACTTC.

In its sample, this clone was seen a few times. V usage is TRBV28 and J usage is TRBJ2-1; 9 bases line up with TRBD1. The CDR3 contains 15 residues. V shed 3 bases, J shed 3 bases, and the junction held 3 bases outside the gene matches. Germline CDR1 MDHEN, CDR2 SYDVKM. The CDR3 DNA follows: TGTGCCAGCAGTTTCCGACAGGGGGGCTACAATGAGCAGTTCTTC. Protein: CASSFRQGGYNEQFF.

The chain employs TRBV28 and TRBJ1-5; D is unresolved. V dropped 6 bases and J dropped 4 bases, with 13 bases sitting between them. Per germline, CDR1 MDHEN and CDR2 SYDVKM. The length of the CDR3 is 14 residues. The CDR3 spells CASSPQQVNQPQHF. DNA for the CDR3: TGTGCCAGCAGCCCACAACAAGTAAATCAGCCCCAGCATTTT.

This chain links TRBV7-2 with TRBJ2-4, with 7 bases matching TRBD1. The germline V gene encodes CDR1 SGHTA and CDR2 FQGNSA. Trimming removed 0 bases from V and 6 bases from J; junction bases left unmatched: 5. The CDR3 length is 15 residues. The CDR3 protein is CASSLAGGGLNIQYF. Written as DNA, the CDR3 is TGTGCCAGCAGCTTAGCAGGGGGCGGATTAAACATTCAGTACTTC.

The genes are TRBV5-1 and TRBJ2-5, with 12 bases lining up with TRBD1. The junction had 11 bases not matched to a gene; V was cut back by 1 base and J by 4 bases. This CDR3 region has 18 residues. Germline assignment: CDR1 SGHRS and CDR2 YFSETQ. The CDR3 bases are TGCGCCAGCAGCTTGAGTCCCGCGGGGACAGGGGGCTTAGAGACCCAGTACTTC. Its translation is CASSLSPAGTGGLETQYF.

The gene calls are TRBV6-5 and TRBJ1-1; D perhaps matches TRBD1 (6 bases). The CDR3 has 13 amino acids. In germline, CDR1 is MNHEY, CDR2 SVGAGI. Between the trimmed V and J ends, which lost 0 bases and 4 bases, there was a span of 6 bases. The CDR3 region has the DNA TGTGCCAGCAGTTACTCGGACAGCACTGAAGCTTTCTTT. This translates into CASSYSDSTEAFF.

V usage is TRBV4-2 and J usage is TRBJ1-2; TRBD1 matches at 9 bases. The CDR3 totals 15 residues. Looked up from germline, CDR1 is LGHNA and CDR2 is YNFKEQ. J gave up 7 bases and V 0 bases, and 6 bases lay outside the gene matches. In DNA, the CDR3 is TGTGCCAGCAGCCAAGAAGACGTGGGACAGGGTGGCTACACCTTC. This encodes CASSQEDVGQGGYTF.